Reported below is one T cell receptor beta chain. Its antigen is undetermined. V was shortened by 0 bases and J by 10 bases, with 12 bases between the two germline ends. This CDR3 comprises 13 residues. The germline CDR1 and CDR2 sequences are LGHNA and YSLEER. Both 60 Vbeta primers and 13 Jbeta primers went into the PCR. Sequencing was performed with immunoSEQ multiplex PCR; in TCRdb, only in-frame clones are kept and a portion is missing. This sample carries about 94,000 clones, around 76% of them seen once, and the ten largest clones take 7% to 9%. This entry comes from a study of cytomegalovirus exposure and HLA in healthy donors. Notes on the study in general: A few CMV-associated chains proved CMV antigen-specific in vitro. TCR beta V- and J-gene trimming was later associated with a missense DCLRE1C variant.

The sequenced sample consisted of PBMCs. The genes are TRBV4-3 and TRBJ1-1; no reliable D call. The receptor was derived from a man aged 40-50 years in good health and CMV-seropositive. CDR3 protein: CASSQDMSPVAFF. The CDR3 nucleotides are TGCGCCAGCAGCCAAGATATGTCGCCGGTAGCTTTCTTT.